This TCR beta chain is drawn from a study of blood T cell repertoires in COVID-19. The CDR3 runs 19 residues. Germline assignment: CDR1 SGHNT and CDR2 YYREEE (reference sequence). With 0 bases clipped from V and 1 base from J, the junction kept 14 bases outside the gene matches. The data were produced by immunoSEQ multiplex PCR, yet TCRdb's version contains in-frame clones alone and is incomplete. The table has roughly 100,000 clones, around 89% seen once. The clonotype originates from a woman between 55 and 75 years old with acute or convalescent COVID-19. The sample comprised peripheral blood. This chain uses TRBV5-4 with TRBJ2-3, with 7 bases fitting TRBD1. CDR3 bases: TGTGCCAGCAGCTTGGGAGGGGGCCCAATCGCTTCGCGCACAGATACGCAGTATTTT. It codes for CASSLGGGPIASRTDTQYF.